The present T cell receptor beta chain was sequenced within a study of identical twins (dated by TCRdb to the mid-2010s). Study-level background: The study deep-sequenced TCR alpha and beta repertoires from monozygotic twins, unrelated adults of various ages and cord blood to test whether fetal clonotypes persist. To rule out contamination, replicate twin experiments were performed at different times with different library preparation protocols. Paper-wide results and their limitations: Zero-insertion analyses could be partly confounded by invariant T cells such as MAIT and iNKT, although diverse VJ usage argued against such confounding for most clonotypes. Fewer insertions were carried by abundant cord blood beta clonotypes; a weaker similar trend was observed in young adult naive repertoires, while no such trend was observed in memory repertoires. Compared with coincidental sharing between unrelated individuals, out-of-frame TCR alpha sequences shared between twins showed an excess of sequences with low generation probability. In monozygotic twins, out-of-frame TCR alpha sharing was systematically underestimated by recombination models, although the models agreed with sharing between unrelated individuals. The excess sharing between twins in beta out-of-frame sequences was weaker because fewer shared sequences reduced the signal-to-noise ratio. Because the same donors could not be followed over many years, conclusions were based on cross-sectional statistical analysis.

The library was prepared using 5' RACE. Sequencing used an Illumina HiSeq 2000. Template switching added a universal primer binding site, and the final cDNA carried a unique molecular identifier that allowed TCR cDNA molecules to be counted accurately. Specific primers in the conserved constant-segment region were used to synthesize first-strand cDNA for TCR alpha and beta chains. To control for contamination, every cDNA library was double barcoded, receiving both a SMART-Mk sample barcode and Illumina barcodes. TruSeq adapter sequences along with Illumina sample barcodes were introduced in two successive PCR steps. The TCR alpha and beta cDNA libraries were sequenced on the Illumina HiSeq platform using custom primers. On the authors' methods: Raw reads were processed with MiGEC to extract unique molecular identifiers, and MiXCR was used to determine CDR3 positions. Recombination models were inferred per individual with the repgenHMM and IGoR tools using an EM algorithm. Shared clonotypes were analyzed with the tcR package in R, and sharing was normalized by the product of cloneset sizes. Out-of-frame nonproductive sequences were analyzed to study raw recombination free of thymic and clonal selection effects. The public reads were quality trimmed at Q25 with fastp and then assembled into clones with MiXCR by TCRdb, keeping productive beta chains. When rows share a CDR3 protein, they turn into one entry using the most common DNA and genes. The V and J calls here are based on TCRdb, not the publication. In this sample the table shows approximately 690,000 distinct CDR3 sequences, 5.5% to 6.5% of which occur a single time. The ten largest clones capture 1.5% to 2% of the sample.

Every donor in the study was a healthy Caucasian. The study also sequenced three unrelated non-twin adults: a male aged 18 to 29, a male aged 50 to 60 and a female aged 50 to 60. Using Miltenyi CD45RO+ enrichment and human naive T-cell isolation kits, memory (CD45RO+) and naive T cells were isolated from PBMC. V is clipped by 3 bases and J by 3 bases, and the sequence between their germline boundaries is 2 bases long. Inclusive of the bounding cysteine and phenylalanine, the CDR3 is 11 residues long. This entry keeps only the CDR3 DNA: 33 bases, framed from base 1. From the germline V gene (reference sequence), CDR1 is LGHDT and CDR2 is YNNKEL. The table lists this clonotype with many counts. It has no known antigen specificity. Within one base of it there is no much larger clone, and no base qualities were kept.

This TCR derives from a man between 18 and 29 years old in good health. The chain employs TRBV3-1 and TRBJ2-5; the D gene is unclear. Material for sequencing was naive T cells sorted from blood. In light of the paper, this sample's cell subset or site label describes: cells isolated with a human naive T-cell isolation kit. The bases read TGTGCCAGCAGCCACGAAGAGACCCAGTACTTC. Its protein reads: CASSHEETQYF.